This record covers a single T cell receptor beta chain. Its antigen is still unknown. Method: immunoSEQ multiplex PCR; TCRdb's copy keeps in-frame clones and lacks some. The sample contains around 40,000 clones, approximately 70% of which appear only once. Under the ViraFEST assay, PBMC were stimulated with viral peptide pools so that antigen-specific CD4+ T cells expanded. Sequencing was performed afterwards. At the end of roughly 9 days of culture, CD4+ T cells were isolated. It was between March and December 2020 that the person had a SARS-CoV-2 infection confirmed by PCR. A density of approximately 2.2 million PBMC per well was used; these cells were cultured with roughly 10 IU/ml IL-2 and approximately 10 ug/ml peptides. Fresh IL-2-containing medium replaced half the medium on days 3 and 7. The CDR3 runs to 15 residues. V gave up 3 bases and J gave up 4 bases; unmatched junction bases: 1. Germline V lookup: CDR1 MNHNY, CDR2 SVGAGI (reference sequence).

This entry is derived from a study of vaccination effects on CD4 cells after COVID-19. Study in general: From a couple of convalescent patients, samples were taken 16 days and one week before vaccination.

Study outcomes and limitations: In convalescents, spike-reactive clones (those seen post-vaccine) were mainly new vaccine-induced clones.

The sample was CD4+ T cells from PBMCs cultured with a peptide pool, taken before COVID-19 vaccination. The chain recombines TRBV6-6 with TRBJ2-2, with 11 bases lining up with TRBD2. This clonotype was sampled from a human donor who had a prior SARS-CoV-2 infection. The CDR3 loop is CASSYLAGGTGELFF. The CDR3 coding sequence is TGTGCCAGCAGTTATCTAGCGGGGGGCACCGGGGAGCTGTTTTTT.